These 8 T cell receptor beta chains were all obtained from the same sample, sequenced in a study. TCRdb analysed the RT-PCR reads with MiXCR anew, one entry per CDR3 protein. Of about 700,000 distinct CDR3 sequences in the sample, approximately 15% were seen once. The sequenced sample was memory CD4+ T cells from blood. The receptor set was obtained from a female donor in good health, serving as a healthy control.

V and J are TRBV5-4 and TRBJ2-5, with a tentative D call TRBD2 (5 bases). Germline assignment: CDR1 SGHNT and CDR2 YYREEE (reference sequence). The CDR3 loop spans 15 amino acids. Trimming stripped 3 bases from V and 5 bases from J, with 17 bases between. The CDR3: CASSSSPSLWETQYF. The CDR3 nucleotides read TGTGCCAGCAGCTCAAGCCCTAGCTTGTGGGAGACCCAGTACTTC.

V gene TRBV3-1 combines with J gene TRBJ2-3; D may match TRBD1 or TRBD2 (5 bases each). V lost 4 bases and J lost 4, with 18 bases in between. Germline values: CDR1 LGHDT, CDR2 YNNKEL (reference sequence). CDR3 length: 16 residues. The CDR3 protein is CASSRRDPVPADTQYF. CDR3 nucleotide sequence: TGTGCCAGCAGCCGCCGGGACCCCGTGCCGGCAGATACGCAGTATTTT.

The chain links TRBV10-3 to TRBJ1-1; D unresolved. CDR1 and CDR2 (germline): ENHRY, SYGVKD. V lost 10 bases and J 1 base, leaving 13 bases between the germline ends. This CDR3 has 13 amino acids. The DNA of the CDR3 is TGTGCCACCCTTTACGCCCCGAACACTGAAGCTTTCTTT. Its translation is CATLYAPNTEAFF.

This clonotype came up a few times. The chain combines TRBV5-6 with TRBJ2-1, with 8 bases aligning to TRBD2. V lost 4 bases and J lost 2; bases outside the gene matches: 8. The CDR3 length is 16 residues. Germline CDR1 reads SGHDT; CDR2 reads YYEEEE. In DNA form, the CDR3 reads TGTGCCAGCAGCCTGTCAGCGGGAGCTCCCTACAATGAGCAGTTCTTC. Protein product: CASSLSAGAPYNEQFF.

This clonotype turned up a few times. The chain has TRBV5-5 and TRBJ1-5; D may be TRBD1 (5 bases). In germline, CDR1 is SGHKS, CDR2 YYEKEE (reference sequence). CDR3 length equals 15 residues. V was cut by 2 bases and J by 7 bases, with 16 bases left in between. Here the CDR3 reads CASSLGLGDWQPQHF. The CDR3 DNA follows: TGTGCCAGCAGCTTAGGGTTGGGGGACTGGCAGCCCCAGCATTTT.

This clonotype was seen only a few times. V is TRBV29-1 and J is TRBJ1-5; tentative D call: TRBD1 (6 bases). CDR3 length: 12 amino acids. Germline V gene sequence: CDR1 SQVTM, CDR2 ANQGSEA. Trimming cost V 5 bases and J 10 bases, with 15 bases left between them. The CDR3 nucleotides read TGCAGCGTTACAGGACAGCAGGGCCCCCAGCATTTT. Protein sequence: CSVTGQQGPQHF.

CDR3 region: CASSLEWNQPQHF. The CDR3 DNA reads TGTGCCAGCAGCCTAGAGTGGAATCAGCCCCAGCATTTT. The chain joins TRBV6-6 to TRBJ1-5; D unclear. Trimming left V 6 bases short and J 4 bases short, with 10 bases between. The CDR3 is made up of 13 amino acids. CDR1 is MNHNY and CDR2 is SVGAGI in the germline V gene (reference sequence).

This clonotype was seen a few times. The CDR3 loop reads CSVELDNYGYTF. The CDR3 DNA follows: TGCAGCGTTGAATTGGATAACTATGGCTACACCTTC. The chain carries TRBV29-1 and TRBJ1-2; D is unclear. From germline, CDR1 is SQVTM and CDR2 ANQGSEA. The CDR3 is 12 residues long. Trimming took 2 bases from V and 1 from J, leaving 5 bases between them.